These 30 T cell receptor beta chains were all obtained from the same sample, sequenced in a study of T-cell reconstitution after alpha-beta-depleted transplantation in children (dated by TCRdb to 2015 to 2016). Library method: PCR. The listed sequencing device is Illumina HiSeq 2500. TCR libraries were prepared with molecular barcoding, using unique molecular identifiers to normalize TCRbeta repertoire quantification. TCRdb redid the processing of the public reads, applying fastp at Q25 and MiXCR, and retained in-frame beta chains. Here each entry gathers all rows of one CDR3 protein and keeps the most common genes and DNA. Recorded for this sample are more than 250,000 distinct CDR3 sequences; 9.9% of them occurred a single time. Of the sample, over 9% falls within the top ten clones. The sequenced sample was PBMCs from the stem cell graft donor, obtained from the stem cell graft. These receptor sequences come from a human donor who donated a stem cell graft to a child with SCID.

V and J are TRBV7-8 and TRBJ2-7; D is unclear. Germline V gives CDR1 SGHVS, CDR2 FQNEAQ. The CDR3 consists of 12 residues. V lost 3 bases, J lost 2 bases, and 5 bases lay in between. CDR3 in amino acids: CASSFNTYEQYF. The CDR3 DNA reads TGTGCCAGCAGCTTTAATACCTACGAGCAGTACTTC.

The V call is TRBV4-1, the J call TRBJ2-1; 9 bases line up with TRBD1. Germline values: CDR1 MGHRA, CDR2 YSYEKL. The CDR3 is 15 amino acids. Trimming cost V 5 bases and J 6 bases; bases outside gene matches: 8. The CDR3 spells CASSDGQGYRNEQFF. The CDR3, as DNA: TGCGCCAGCAGCGACGGACAGGGGTATCGCAATGAGCAGTTCTTC.

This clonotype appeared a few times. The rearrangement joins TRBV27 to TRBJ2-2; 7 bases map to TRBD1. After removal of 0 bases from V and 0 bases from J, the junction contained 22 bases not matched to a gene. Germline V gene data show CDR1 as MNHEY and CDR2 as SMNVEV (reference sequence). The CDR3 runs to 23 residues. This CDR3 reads CASSLSPRKGAQTTRPNTGELFF. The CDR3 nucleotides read TGTGCCAGCAGTTTATCCCCTCGAAAGGGGGCTCAGACAACCCGCCCGAACACCGGGGAGCTGTTTTTT.

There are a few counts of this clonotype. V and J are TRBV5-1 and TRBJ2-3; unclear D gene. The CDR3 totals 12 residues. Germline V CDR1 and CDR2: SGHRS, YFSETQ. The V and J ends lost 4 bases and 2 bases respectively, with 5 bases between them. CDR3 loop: CASSPTTDTQYF. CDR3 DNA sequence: TGCGCCAGCAGCCCGACCACAGATACGCAGTATTTT.

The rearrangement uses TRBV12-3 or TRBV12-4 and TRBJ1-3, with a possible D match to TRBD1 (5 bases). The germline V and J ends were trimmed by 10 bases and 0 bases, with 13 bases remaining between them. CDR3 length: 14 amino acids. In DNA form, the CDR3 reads TGTGCCACAAGCGGGGCGATCTCTGGAAACACCATATATTTT. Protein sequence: CATSGAISGNTIYF.

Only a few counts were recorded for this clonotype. The CDR3 DNA is TGTGCCAGCAGTGCTCCCAAGGGTCCCGGGGCGTCACAGCCCCAGCATTTT. Translating gives CASSAPKGPGASQPQHF. V gene TRBV6-1 combines with J gene TRBJ1-5, with D perhaps matching TRBD1 (5 bases). CDR3 length: 17 amino acids. V lost 4 bases, J lost 7 bases, and 23 bases lay in between. Germline-derived CDR1 and CDR2 are MNHNS and SASEGT.

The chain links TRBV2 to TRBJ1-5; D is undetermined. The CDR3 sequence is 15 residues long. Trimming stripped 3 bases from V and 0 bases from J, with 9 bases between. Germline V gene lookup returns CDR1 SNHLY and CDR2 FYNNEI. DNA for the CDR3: TGTGCCAGCAGTGAGGGCAGATATAGCAATCAGCCCCAGCATTTT. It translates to CASSEGRYSNQPQHF.

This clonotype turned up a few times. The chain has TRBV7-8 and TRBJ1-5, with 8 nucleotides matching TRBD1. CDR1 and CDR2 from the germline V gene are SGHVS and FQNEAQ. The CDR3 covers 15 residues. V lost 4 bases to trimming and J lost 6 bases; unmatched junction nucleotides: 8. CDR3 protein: CASSSTGVQSQPQHF. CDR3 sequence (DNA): TGTGCCAGCAGCTCGACAGGGGTACAAAGTCAGCCCCAGCATTTT. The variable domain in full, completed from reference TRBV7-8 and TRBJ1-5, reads GAGVSQSPRYKVAKRGQDVALRCDPISGHVSLFWYQQALGQGPEFLTYFQNEAQLDKSGLPSDRFFAERPEGSVSTLKIQRTQQEDSAVYLCASSSTGVQSQPQHFGDGTRLSIL.

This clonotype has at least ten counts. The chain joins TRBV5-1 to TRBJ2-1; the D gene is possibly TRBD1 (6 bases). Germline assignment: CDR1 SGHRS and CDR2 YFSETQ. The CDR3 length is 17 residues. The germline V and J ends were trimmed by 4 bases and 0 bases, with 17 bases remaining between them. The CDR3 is CASSIQGSRSSYNEQFF. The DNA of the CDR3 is TGCGCCAGCAGCATACAGGGTTCTAGAAGCTCCTACAATGAGCAGTTCTTC. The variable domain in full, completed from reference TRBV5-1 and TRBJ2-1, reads KAGVTQTPRYLIKTRGQQVTLSCSPISGHRSVSWYQQTPGQGLQFLFEYFSETQRNKGNFPGRFSGRQFSNSRSEMNVSTLELGDSALYLCASSIQGSRSSYNEQFFGPGTRLTVL.

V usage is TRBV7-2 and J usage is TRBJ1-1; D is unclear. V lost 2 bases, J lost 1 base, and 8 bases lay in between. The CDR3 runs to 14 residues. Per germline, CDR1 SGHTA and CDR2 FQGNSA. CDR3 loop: CASSLTDPNTEAFF. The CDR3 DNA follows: TGTGCCAGCAGCTTAACAGACCCGAACACTGAAGCTTTCTTT.

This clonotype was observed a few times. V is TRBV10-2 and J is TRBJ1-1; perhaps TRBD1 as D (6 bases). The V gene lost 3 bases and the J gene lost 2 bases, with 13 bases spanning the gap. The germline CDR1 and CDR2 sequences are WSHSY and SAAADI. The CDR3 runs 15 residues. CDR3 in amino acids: CASSDPRGLNTEAFF. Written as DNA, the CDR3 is TGCGCCAGCAGTGATCCCAGGGGTCTTAACACTGAAGCTTTCTTT.

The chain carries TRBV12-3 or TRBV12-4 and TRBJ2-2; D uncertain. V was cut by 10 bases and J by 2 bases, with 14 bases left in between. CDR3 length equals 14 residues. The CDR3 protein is CAKLSPTNTGELFF. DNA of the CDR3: TGTGCCAAACTCTCACCCACCAACACCGGGGAGCTGTTTTTT.

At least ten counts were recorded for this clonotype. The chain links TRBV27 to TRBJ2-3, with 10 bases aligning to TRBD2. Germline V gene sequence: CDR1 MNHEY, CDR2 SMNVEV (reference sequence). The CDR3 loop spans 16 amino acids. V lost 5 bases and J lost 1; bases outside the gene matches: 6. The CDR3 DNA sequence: TGTGCCAGCAGTGCGACCGGGACTAGCGGCACAGATACGCAGTATTTT. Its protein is CASSATGTSGTDTQYF.

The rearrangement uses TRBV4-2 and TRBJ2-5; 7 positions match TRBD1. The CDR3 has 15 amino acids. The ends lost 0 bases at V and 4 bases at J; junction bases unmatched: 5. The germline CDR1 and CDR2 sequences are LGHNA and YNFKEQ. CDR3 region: CASSQDSTGAETQYF. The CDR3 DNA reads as TGTGCCAGCAGCCAAGATAGTACAGGGGCAGAGACCCAGTACTTC.

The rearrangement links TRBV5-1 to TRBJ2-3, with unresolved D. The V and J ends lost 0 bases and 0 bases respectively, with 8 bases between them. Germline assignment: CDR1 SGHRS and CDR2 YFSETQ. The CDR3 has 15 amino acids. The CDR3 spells CASSLASSSTDTQYF. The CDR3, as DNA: TGCGCCAGCAGCTTGGCGTCTTCTAGCACAGATACGCAGTATTTT. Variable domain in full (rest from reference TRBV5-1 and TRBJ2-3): KAGVTQTPRYLIKTRGQQVTLSCSPISGHRSVSWYQQTPGQGLQFLFEYFSETQRNKGNFPGRFSGRQFSNSRSEMNVSTLELGDSALYLCASSLASSSTDTQYFGPGTRLTVL.

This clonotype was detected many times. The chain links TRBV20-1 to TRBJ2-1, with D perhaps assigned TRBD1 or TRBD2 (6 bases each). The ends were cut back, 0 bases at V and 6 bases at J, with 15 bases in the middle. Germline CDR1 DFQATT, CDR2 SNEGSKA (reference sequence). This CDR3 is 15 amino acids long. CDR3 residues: CSARDSRGQINEQFF. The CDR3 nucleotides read TGCAGTGCTAGAGACTCACGGGGGCAAATCAATGAGCAGTTCTTC.

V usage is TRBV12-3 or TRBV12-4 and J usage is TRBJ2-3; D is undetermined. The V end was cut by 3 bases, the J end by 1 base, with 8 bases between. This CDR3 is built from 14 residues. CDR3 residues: CASSFLGRTDTQYF. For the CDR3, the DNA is TGTGCCAGCAGTTTTTTAGGCCGCACAGATACGCAGTATTTT.

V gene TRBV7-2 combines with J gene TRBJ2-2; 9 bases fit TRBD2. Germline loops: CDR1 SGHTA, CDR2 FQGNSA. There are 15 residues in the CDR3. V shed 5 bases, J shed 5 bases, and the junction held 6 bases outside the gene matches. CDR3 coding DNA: TGTGCCAGCAGCGCATTAGCGGGGGTTACCGGGGAGCTGTTTTTT. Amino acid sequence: CASSALAGVTGELFF. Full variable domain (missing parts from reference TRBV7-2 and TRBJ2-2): GAGVSQSPSNKVTEKGKDVELRCDPISGHTALYWYRQSLGQGLEFLIYFQGNSAPDKSGLPSDRFSAERTGGSVSTLTIQRTQQEDSAVYLCASSALAGVTGELFFGEGSRLTVL.

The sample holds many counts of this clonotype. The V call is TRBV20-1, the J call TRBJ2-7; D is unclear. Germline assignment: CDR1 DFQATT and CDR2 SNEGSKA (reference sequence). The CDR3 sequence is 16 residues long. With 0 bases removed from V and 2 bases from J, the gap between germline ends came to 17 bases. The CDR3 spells CSARDGREAPAYEQYF. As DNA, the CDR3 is TGCAGTGCTAGAGATGGGCGTGAGGCGCCCGCCTACGAGCAGTACTTC.

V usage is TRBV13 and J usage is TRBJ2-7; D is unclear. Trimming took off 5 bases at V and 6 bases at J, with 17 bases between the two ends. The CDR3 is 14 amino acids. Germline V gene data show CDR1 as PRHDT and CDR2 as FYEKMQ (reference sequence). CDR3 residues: CASSPQARVGEQYF. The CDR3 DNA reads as TGTGCCAGCAGCCCCCAAGCAAGGGTAGGCGAGCAGTACTTC. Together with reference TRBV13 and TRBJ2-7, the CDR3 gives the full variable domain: AAGVIQSPRHLIKEKRETATLKCYPIPRHDTVYWYQQGPGQDPQFLISFYEKMQSDKGSIPDRFSAQQFSDYHSELNMSSLELGDSALYFCASSPQARVGEQYFGPGTRLTVT.

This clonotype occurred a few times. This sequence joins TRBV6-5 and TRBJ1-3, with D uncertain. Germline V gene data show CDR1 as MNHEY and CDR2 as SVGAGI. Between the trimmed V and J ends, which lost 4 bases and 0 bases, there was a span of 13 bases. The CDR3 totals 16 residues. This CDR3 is CASSSADAVSGNTIYF. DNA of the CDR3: TGTGCCAGCAGTTCTGCTGATGCAGTCTCTGGAAACACCATATATTTT.

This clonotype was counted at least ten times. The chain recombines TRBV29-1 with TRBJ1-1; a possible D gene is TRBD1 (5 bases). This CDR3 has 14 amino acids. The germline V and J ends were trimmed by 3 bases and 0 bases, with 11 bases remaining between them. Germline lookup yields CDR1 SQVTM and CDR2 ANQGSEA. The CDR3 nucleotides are TGCAGCGTTGATCTAACAGGAATGAACACTGAAGCTTTCTTT. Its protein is CSVDLTGMNTEAFF.

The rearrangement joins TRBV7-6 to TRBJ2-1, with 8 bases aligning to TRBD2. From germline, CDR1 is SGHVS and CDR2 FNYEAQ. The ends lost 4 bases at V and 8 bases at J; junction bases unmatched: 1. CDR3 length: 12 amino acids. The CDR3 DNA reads TGTGCCAGCAGCTATAGCGGGGATGAGCAGTTCTTC. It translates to CASSYSGDEQFF.

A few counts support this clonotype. The chain's CDR3 is CASSYLSAGSNYGYTF. Written as DNA, the CDR3 is TGTGCCAGCAGTTACCTTTCGGCAGGTTCAAACTATGGCTACACCTTC. This sequence joins TRBV6-5 and TRBJ1-2; D gene unclear. V dropped 2 bases and J dropped 2 bases, with 15 bases sitting between them. The CDR3 length is 16 residues. The germline CDR1 and CDR2 sequences are MNHEY and SVGAGI.

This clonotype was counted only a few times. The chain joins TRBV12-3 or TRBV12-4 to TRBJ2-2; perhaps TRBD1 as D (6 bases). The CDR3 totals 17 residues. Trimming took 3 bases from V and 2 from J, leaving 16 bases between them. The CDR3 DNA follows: TGTGCCAGCAGTTTGGTGGACAGTGCCCTTAACACCGGGGAGCTGTTTTTT. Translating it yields CASSLVDSALNTGELFF.

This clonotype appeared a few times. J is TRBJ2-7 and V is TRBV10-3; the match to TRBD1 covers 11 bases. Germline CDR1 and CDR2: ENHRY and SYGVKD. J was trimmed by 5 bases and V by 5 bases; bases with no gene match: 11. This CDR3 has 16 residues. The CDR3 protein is CAISLPPGTGGNEQYF. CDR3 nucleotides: TGTGCCATCAGTCTCCCCCCTGGGACAGGGGGTAACGAGCAGTACTTC.

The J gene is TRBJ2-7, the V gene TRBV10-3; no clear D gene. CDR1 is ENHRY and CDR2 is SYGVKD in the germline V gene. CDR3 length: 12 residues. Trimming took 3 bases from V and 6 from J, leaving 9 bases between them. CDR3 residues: CAISEPGPEQYF. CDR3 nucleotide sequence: TGTGCCATCAGTGAACCGGGCCCCGAGCAGTACTTC.

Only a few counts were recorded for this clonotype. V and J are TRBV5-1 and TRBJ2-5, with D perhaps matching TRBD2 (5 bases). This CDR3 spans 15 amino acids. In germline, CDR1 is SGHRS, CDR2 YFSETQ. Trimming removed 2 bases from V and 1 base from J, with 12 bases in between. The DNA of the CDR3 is TGCGCCAGCAGCTTATCCGAAGGAGGCCAAGAGACCCAGTACTTC. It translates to CASSLSEGGQETQYF.

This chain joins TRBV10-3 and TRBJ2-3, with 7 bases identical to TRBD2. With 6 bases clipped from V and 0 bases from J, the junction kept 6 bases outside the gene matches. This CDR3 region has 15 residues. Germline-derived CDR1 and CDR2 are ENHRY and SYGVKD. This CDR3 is CAIRVSGASTDTQYF. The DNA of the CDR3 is TGTGCCATCAGAGTCAGCGGGGCTAGCACAGATACGCAGTATTTT.

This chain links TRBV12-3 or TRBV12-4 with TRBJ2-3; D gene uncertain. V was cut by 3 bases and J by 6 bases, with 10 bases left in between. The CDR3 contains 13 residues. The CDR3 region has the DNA TGTGCCAGCAGTTTCATTAATCGTGATACGCAGTATTTT. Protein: CASSFINRDTQYF.